This T cell receptor beta chain is drawn from a study of CXCR3-negative and CXCR3-positive naive CD8 T cells. Sorting yielded triplicates of about 280,000 cells for each CD8+ T cell subset. This clonotype is classed as medium-sized by frequency. The CDR3 runs 17 residues. Carrying UMI labels, the TRB cDNA libraries were prepared through 5' RACE. Reanalyzing the 5' RACE reads, TCRdb keeps one entry per CDR3 protein, without DNA. The sample holds roughly 8,000 distinct CDR3 sequences. This receptor was identified in a human donor in good health. Some clones in this sample may be carry-over from other donors' samples. Material for sequencing was naive CXCR3- CD8+ T cells from blood. Sample subset: CD45RO-CCR7+CD27+CD95- naive CD8+ T cells lacking CXCR3 (TNR3-). This chain links TRBV12-3 or TRBV12-4 with TRBJ2-7; without DNA, the TCRdb call of TRBD1 cannot be checked. This chain's CDR3 is CASSLIFGTGEDYEQYF.